Listed below are T cell receptor beta chains from one sample, sequenced in a study of blood T cell repertoires in COVID-19. Profiled with immunoSEQ multiplex PCR; TCRdb holds only in-frame clones, not every one. The sample records about 150,000 clones, roughly 93% being singletons. Specimen: peripheral blood. All receptors derive from a man between 18 and 35 years old with COVID-19, enrolled during active disease. CDR3s include the opening cysteine and the closing phenylalanine or tryptophan. A D gene is named only where the DNA matches it firmly. Size tells how often a clone was seen (once, few, many) or the class of an expanded clone, and some rows leave it out.

j_call: TRBJ1-1; cdr3_length: 14; v_call: TRBV4-2; d_call: -; clone_size: -; cdr3_aa: CASSQDSGNTEAFF; cdr3_nt: TGTGCCAGCAGCCAAGATTCAGGGAACACTGAAGCTTTCTTT
j_call: TRBJ1-3; cdr3_length: 15; v_call: TRBV7-3; d_call: -; clone_size: -; cdr3_aa: CASSSSPGAGNTIYF; cdr3_nt: TGTGCCAGCAGCTCCTCTCCAGGGGCTGGAAACACCATATATTTT
j_call: TRBJ2-1; cdr3_length: 14; v_call: TRBV28; d_call: -; clone_size: -; cdr3_aa: CASSLLSTENEQFF; cdr3_nt: TGTGCCAGCAGTTTACTGTCGACAGAGAATGAGCAGTTCTTC
j_call: TRBJ2-7; cdr3_length: 22; v_call: TRBV15; d_call: TRBD1; clone_size: -; cdr3_aa: CATSREDRAPFLPFLRFYEQYF; cdr3_nt: TGTGCCACCAGCAGAGAAGACAGGGCCCCCTTTTTGCCCTTCTTACGGTTTTACGAGCAGTACTTC
j_call: TRBJ1-4; cdr3_length: 13; v_call: TRBV19; d_call: -; clone_size: -; cdr3_aa: CASRFQGNEKLLF; cdr3_nt: TGTGCCAGTAGGTTCCAGGGTAATGAAAAACTGCTTTTT
j_call: TRBJ2-1; cdr3_length: 16; v_call: TRBV24-1; d_call: TRBD1; clone_size: -; cdr3_aa: CATSDNRDRAYNEQFF; cdr3_nt: TGTGCCACCAGTGACAACCGGGACAGGGCCTACAATGAGCAGTTCTTC
j_call: TRBJ2-2; cdr3_length: 14; v_call: TRBV18; d_call: TRBD1; clone_size: -; cdr3_aa: CASSQGQGTGELFF; cdr3_nt: TGTGCCAGCTCACAGGGACAGGGGACCGGGGAGCTGTTTTTT
j_call: TRBJ1-1; cdr3_length: 13; v_call: TRBV10-3; d_call: -; clone_size: once; cdr3_aa: CAIRSPGVTEAFF; cdr3_nt: TGTGCCATCAGGAGCCCAGGGGTCACTGAAGCTTTCTTT
j_call: TRBJ2-3; cdr3_length: 16; v_call: TRBV10-3; d_call: TRBD2; clone_size: -; cdr3_aa: CAISESLGLAGDTQYF; cdr3_nt: TGTGCCATCAGTGAGTCGCTAGGACTAGCGGGAGATACGCAGTATTTT
j_call: TRBJ1-3; cdr3_length: 13; v_call: TRBV29-1; d_call: -; clone_size: -; cdr3_aa: CSVEGEVGNTIYF; cdr3_nt: TGCAGCGTTGAAGGGGAGGTTGGAAACACCATATATTTT
j_call: TRBJ1-2; cdr3_length: 17; v_call: TRBV5-4; d_call: TRBD1; clone_size: few; cdr3_aa: CASSRGQDSIFNYGYTF; cdr3_nt: TGTGCCAGCAGCCGGGGACAGGACTCGATATTTAACTATGGCTACACCTTC
j_call: TRBJ1-2; cdr3_length: 14; v_call: TRBV18; d_call: TRBD1; clone_size: -; cdr3_aa: CASSPRGQNYGYTF; cdr3_nt: TGTGCCAGCTCACCAAGGGGACAGAACTATGGCTACACCTTC
j_call: TRBJ1-4; cdr3_length: 16; v_call: TRBV14; d_call: -; clone_size: -; cdr3_aa: CASSQDARGFGEKLFF; cdr3_nt: TGTGCCAGCAGCCAAGATGCGAGGGGGTTTGGTGAAAAACTGTTTTTT
j_call: TRBJ2-1; cdr3_length: 13; v_call: TRBV29-1; d_call: -; clone_size: -; cdr3_aa: CSVEDLGVDEQFF; cdr3_nt: TGCAGCGTTGAAGATCTGGGAGTTGATGAGCAGTTCTTC
j_call: TRBJ1-1; cdr3_length: 12; v_call: TRBV7-9; d_call: -; clone_size: -; cdr3_aa: CASSFAGNEAFF; cdr3_nt: TGTGCCAGCAGCTTTGCAGGTAATGAAGCTTTCTTT
j_call: TRBJ2-5; cdr3_length: 16; v_call: TRBV5-1; d_call: TRBD2; clone_size: -; cdr3_aa: CASSWGVAGEGETQYF; cdr3_nt: TGCGCCAGCAGCTGGGGGGTAGCGGGAGAAGGGGAGACCCAGTACTTC
j_call: TRBJ2-1; cdr3_length: 15; v_call: TRBV6-6; d_call: -; clone_size: once; cdr3_aa: CASSYTGTANNEQFF; cdr3_nt: TGTGCCAGCAGTTACACAGGGACGGCAAACAATGAGCAGTTCTTC
j_call: TRBJ1-3; cdr3_length: 14; v_call: TRBV6-5; d_call: TRBD1; clone_size: -; cdr3_aa: CASRRTGDGNTIYF; cdr3_nt: TGTGCCAGCAGGCGGACAGGGGACGGAAACACCATATATTTT
j_call: TRBJ1-5; cdr3_length: 14; v_call: TRBV28; d_call: -; clone_size: -; cdr3_aa: CASSRLESNQPQHF; cdr3_nt: TGTGCCAGCAGTCGGTTGGAGAGCAATCAGCCCCAGCATTTT
j_call: TRBJ2-3; cdr3_length: 15; v_call: TRBV28; d_call: TRBD2; clone_size: once; cdr3_aa: CASSWTSGRTDTQYF; cdr3_nt: TGTGCCAGCAGTTGGACTAGCGGCCGCACAGATACGCAGTATTTT
j_call: TRBJ2-1; cdr3_length: 19; v_call: TRBV19; d_call: TRBD2; clone_size: -; cdr3_aa: CASSIGGQLGLAAYNEQFF; cdr3_nt: TGTGCCAGTAGTATAGGAGGACAGCTGGGACTAGCGGCTTACAATGAGCAGTTCTTC
j_call: TRBJ1-2; cdr3_length: 13; v_call: TRBV9; d_call: TRBD1; clone_size: -; cdr3_aa: CASSPGTGGGYTF; cdr3_nt: TGTGCCAGCAGCCCAGGGACAGGGGGAGGCTACACCTTC